One sample yielded the 28 T cell receptor beta chains listed below, sequenced in a study of blood T cell repertoires in COVID-19. Only in-frame clones appear in the TCRdb table, and some are missing; sequencing was by immunoSEQ multiplex PCR. The sample has roughly 80,000 clones; around four fifths are singletons. Sequences were obtained from peripheral blood. These receptors originate from a human donor in a cohort sampled during active COVID-19.

This clone was seen a single time. V gene TRBV5-6 combines with J gene TRBJ2-1, with D uncertain. Germline V lookup: CDR1 SGHDT, CDR2 YYEEEE. This CDR3 spans 11 amino acids. The germline V and J ends were trimmed by 4 bases and 9 bases, with 8 bases remaining between them. The CDR3 nucleotides are TGTGCCAGCAGCCGTGTTTCTGAGCAGTTCTTC. It specifies CASSRVSEQFF.

The rearrangement joins TRBV6-5 to TRBJ2-2, with D tentatively TRBD1 (5 bases). The CDR3 spans 16 residues. V was pared by 0 bases and J by 8 bases, with 16 bases between. From germline, CDR1 is MNHEY and CDR2 SVGAGI. The CDR3 spells CASSYSSWTPGGELFF. CDR3 in DNA: TGTGCCAGCAGTTACTCGAGCTGGACCCCAGGGGGGGAGCTGTTTTTT.

The chain joins TRBV11-3 to TRBJ2-7; D might be TRBD1 (5 bases). The V and J ends lost 3 bases and 5 bases respectively, with 29 bases between them. Germline V gene sequence: CDR1 SGHNT, CDR2 YENEEA. This CDR3 is built from 19 residues. CDR3 residues: CASSFLGSYWAGQVHEQYF. The CDR3 DNA reads as TGTGCCAGCAGCTTTTTGGGAAGCTATTGGGCAGGGCAAGTCCACGAGCAGTACTTC.

The V call is TRBV4-2, the J call TRBJ1-4, with D perhaps matching TRBD1 (6 bases). CDR1 LGHNA and CDR2 YNFKEQ come from the germline V gene. The CDR3 consists of 13 residues. The germline V and J ends were trimmed by 2 bases and 8 bases, with 9 bases remaining between them. CDR3 in DNA: TGTGCCAGCAGCCAACAGGGGTGGGAAAAACTGTTTTTT. Protein sequence: CASSQQGWEKLFF.

This clone was detected once. V gene TRBV5-4 combines with J gene TRBJ1-3; no clear D. CDR1 and CDR2 (germline): SGHNT, YYREEE (reference sequence). The germline V and J ends were trimmed by 0 bases and 7 bases, with 11 bases remaining between them. CDR3 length: 14 residues. The CDR3 sequence is CASSLVGAANTIYF. CDR3 DNA: TGTGCCAGCAGCTTGGTAGGAGCGGCGAACACCATATATTTT.

V and J are TRBV19 and TRBJ2-5; 11 bases line up with TRBD1. The CDR3 length is 18 residues. Germline V gene data show CDR1 as LNHDA and CDR2 as SQIVND (reference sequence). V gave up 5 bases and J gave up 5 bases; unmatched junction bases: 16. The CDR3 DNA reads as TGTGCCAGTAGTCTTACGGCGAGAGGACAGGGGGCATTCGAGACCCAGTACTTC. Protein: CASSLTARGQGAFETQYF.

This chain joins TRBV19 and TRBJ1-2, with D tentatively TRBD1 (5 bases). The length of the CDR3 is 13 residues. Germline V gives CDR1 LNHDA, CDR2 SQIVND (reference sequence). V was clipped by 3 bases and J by 6 bases, with 11 bases between them. The DNA of the CDR3 is TGTGCCAGTAGTATCCGGCAGGGCCATGGCTACACCTTC. It encodes CASSIRQGHGYTF.

This clone was counted a few times. The chain carries TRBV5-1 and TRBJ2-3; 9 bases line up with TRBD2. The V and J ends lost 4 bases and 6 bases, in that order; junction bases with no gene match: 9. Looked up from germline, CDR1 is SGHRS and CDR2 is YFSETQ. The CDR3 sequence is 15 residues long. The CDR3 bases are TGCGCCAGCAGCCCGACTAGCGGCAAAGGGGATACGCAGTATTTT. This encodes CASSPTSGKGDTQYF.

This rearrangement joins TRBV2 to TRBJ1-1; the D is unclear. The length of the CDR3 is 15 residues. V lost 2 bases to trimming and J lost 6 bases, with 16 bases between them. CDR1 is SNHLY and CDR2 is FYNNEI in the germline V gene. The CDR3 region is CASSELLGDLAEAFF. The CDR3 DNA follows: TGTGCCAGCAGTGAATTGTTGGGCGATTTAGCTGAAGCTTTCTTT.

This sequence joins TRBV7-2 and TRBJ2-7; D is ambiguous. CDR1 SGHTA and CDR2 FQGNSA come from the germline V gene. V lost 6 bases and J lost 0, with 6 bases in between. This CDR3 is 12 amino acids long. The CDR3 bases are TGTGCCAGCAGTTCAAACTCCTACGAGCAGTACTTC. The encoded protein is CASSSNSYEQYF. Combining the CDR3 with reference TRBV7-2 and TRBJ2-7 gives the whole variable domain GAGVSQSPSNKVTEKGKDVELRCDPISGHTALYWYRQSLGQGLEFLIYFQGNSAPDKSGLPSDRFSAERTGGSVSTLTIQRTQQEDSAVYLCASSSNSYEQYFGPGTRLTVT.

This clone appeared many times. The chain carries TRBV19 and TRBJ1-5; 8 bases fit TRBD1. The ends lost 3 bases at V and 7 bases at J; junction bases unmatched: 11. The CDR3 loop spans 16 amino acids. In germline, CDR1 is LNHDA, CDR2 SQIVND (reference sequence). For the CDR3, the DNA is TGTGCCAGTAGTATGCAGGGGGCTACCGGGGGACAGCCCCAGCATTTT. This sequence encodes CASSMQGATGGQPQHF.

This chain connects TRBV5-1 to TRBJ2-3; 7 bases map to TRBD1. Germline V gives CDR1 SGHRS, CDR2 YFSETQ. After removal of 0 bases from V and 0 bases from J, the junction contained 10 bases not matched to a gene. CDR3 length equals 18 residues. CDR3 sequence reads: CASSLGGIRDRSTDTQYF. CDR3 nucleotide sequence: TGCGCCAGCAGCTTGGGGGGAATACGGGACAGAAGCACAGATACGCAGTATTTT.

The chain is built from TRBV7-9 and TRBJ1-2; 7 bases are shared with TRBD1. This CDR3 has 15 residues. V trimming: 6 bases; J trimming: 8 bases; junction bases outside the gene matches: 15. CDR1 and CDR2 (germline): SEHNR, FQNEAQ (reference sequence). The CDR3 bases are TGTGCCAGCAGTCCACACCCGGGGACAGTCGGCGGCTACACCTTC. It yields the protein CASSPHPGTVGGYTF.

The DNA of the CDR3 is TGCGCCAGCAGCTTGGGGGTGACTAGGACCGCAGATACGCAGTATTTT. Translating gives CASSLGVTRTADTQYF. This chain links TRBV5-1 with TRBJ2-3, with D maybe TRBD2 (6 bases). The CDR3 runs to 16 residues. The germline V and J ends were trimmed by 0 bases and 4 bases, with 15 bases remaining between them. Germline loops: CDR1 SGHRS, CDR2 YFSETQ.

This chain uses TRBV15 with TRBJ2-7; a possible D gene is TRBD1 (6 bases). Looked up from germline, CDR1 is LNHNV and CDR2 is YYDKDF (reference sequence). Trimming left V 3 bases short and J 5 bases short, with 17 bases between. The CDR3 runs 15 residues. The CDR3 sequence: CATSSYLGGPNEQYF. CDR3 coding DNA: TGTGCCACCAGCAGCTATTTAGGGGGTCCCAACGAGCAGTACTTC. Variable domain in full (rest from reference TRBV15 and TRBJ2-7): DAMVIQNPRYQVTQFGKPVTLSCSQTLNHNVMYWYQQKSSQAPKLLFHYYDKDFNNEADTPDNFQSRRPNTSFCFLDIRSPGLGDTAMYLCATSSYLGGPNEQYFGPGTRLTVT.

Only a few counts were recorded for this clone. This rearrangement joins TRBV5-1 to TRBJ2-7; 13 nucleotides match TRBD2. The ends lost 3 bases at V and 3 bases at J; junction bases unmatched: 3. Germline V gene lookup returns CDR1 SGHRS and CDR2 YFSETQ. This CDR3 is 15 amino acids long. The CDR3 coding sequence is TGCGCCAGCAGCTCGGGACTAGCGGGGAACTACGAGCAGTACTTC. This codes for CASSSGLAGNYEQYF.

V usage is TRBV9 and J usage is TRBJ2-7, with a weak D call TRBD2 (6 bases). CDR1 is SGDLS, CDR2 YYNGEE, per germline. The CDR3 has 15 residues. The V gene lost 0 bases and the J gene lost 2 bases, with 12 bases spanning the gap. The CDR3 region has the DNA TGTGCCAGCAGCGTAGGCCCGGGGGATCCCTACGAGCAGTACTTC. It encodes CASSVGPGDPYEQYF.

This clone showed up just a few times. The chain has TRBV7-2 and TRBJ2-3; 12 bases line up with TRBD2. V gave up 4 bases and J gave up 1 base; unmatched junction bases: 3. This CDR3 spans 16 amino acids. In germline, CDR1 is SGHTA, CDR2 FQGNSA. In nucleotides, the CDR3 is TGTGCCAGCAGCTCCCGACTAGCGGGGGGCACAGATACGCAGTATTTT. Residues: CASSSRLAGGTDTQYF.

V usage is TRBV27 and J usage is TRBJ2-7; TRBD1 agrees at 9 bases. V trimming: 5 bases; J trimming: 5 bases; junction bases outside the gene matches: 7. CDR3 length: 14 amino acids. The germline CDR1 and CDR2 sequences are MNHEY and SMNVEV (reference sequence). For the CDR3, the DNA is TGTGCCAGCAGTCCCGGGACAGGGATGAACGAGCAGTACTTC. Translated, it gives CASSPGTGMNEQYF.

This chain connects TRBV4-1 to TRBJ2-7, with 9 bases lining up with TRBD1. The V gene's germline CDR1 is MGHRA and CDR2 YSYEKL. The CDR3 has 15 amino acids. V lost 1 base to trimming and J lost 7 bases; unmatched junction nucleotides: 8. As DNA, the CDR3 is TGCGCCAGCAGCCAAGTCAGGACAGGGGTGGAGGAGCAGTACTTC. This gives the protein CASSQVRTGVEEQYF.

This rearrangement joins TRBV5-6 to TRBJ1-3, with D perhaps TRBD1 (5 bases). Trimming shortened V by 3 bases and J by 0 bases, and 13 bases separated the two germline ends. From germline, CDR1 is SGHDT and CDR2 YYEEEE. The CDR3 has 16 amino acids. The CDR3 reads CASSSPVGGSGNTIYF. DNA for the CDR3: TGTGCCAGCAGCTCTCCCGTGGGGGGCTCTGGAAACACCATATATTTT.

This clone was detected only a few times. This chain uses TRBV15 with TRBJ1-1, with 11 bases matching TRBD1. Trimming took 3 bases from V and 4 from J; bases not matched to a gene: 10. This CDR3 contains 17 residues. Germline values: CDR1 LNHNV, CDR2 YYDKDF (reference sequence). CDR3 loop: CATSSGQGAQWVTEAFF. CDR3 bases: TGTGCCACCAGCAGCGGACAGGGGGCGCAGTGGGTCACTGAAGCTTTCTTT.

The chain joins TRBV10-3 to TRBJ2-1, with D possibly TRBD2 on 6 matching bases. CDR3 length: 15 amino acids. Trimming stripped 7 bases from V and 7 bases from J, with 20 bases between. Germline CDR1 is ENHRY and CDR2 is SYGVKD. The CDR3 DNA follows: TGTGCCATCAAAATGGGACTCCAGACGATGAATGAGCAGTTCTTC. Its protein product is CAIKMGLQTMNEQFF.

The J gene is TRBJ1-4, the V gene TRBV2; TRBD1 agrees at 10 bases. This CDR3 has 15 residues. Germline V lookup: CDR1 SNHLY, CDR2 FYNNEI. The junction had 3 bases not matched to a gene; V was cut back by 3 bases and J by 5 bases. CDR3 residues: CASSETGGVNEKLFF. The DNA for the CDR3 is TGTGCCAGCAGTGAGACAGGGGGCGTAAATGAAAAACTGTTTTTT.

V usage is TRBV28 and J usage is TRBJ1-5; D is possibly TRBD1 (6 bases). This CDR3 is built from 16 residues. V was clipped by 6 bases and J by 0 bases, with 15 bases between them. The V gene's germline CDR1 is MDHEN and CDR2 SYDVKM. CDR3 region: CASSYQGYSSNQPQHF. The CDR3 DNA reads as TGTGCCAGCAGCTATCAGGGGTACTCTAGCAATCAGCCCCAGCATTTT.

This rearrangement joins TRBV19 to TRBJ2-3; possible D gene TRBD2, 6 bases. This CDR3 is 16 amino acids long. Germline V gives CDR1 LNHDA, CDR2 SQIVND (reference sequence). V lost 2 bases to trimming and J lost 1 base, with 13 bases between them. For the CDR3, the DNA is TGTGCCAGTAGTATATCCCCTTGGGGGGGCACAGATACGCAGTATTTT. Amino acid sequence: CASSISPWGGTDTQYF.

This CDR3 is CASSPRSPGNYGYTF. In DNA, the CDR3 is TGTGCCAGCAGCCCACGTTCTCCAGGGAACTATGGCTACACCTTC. This chain links TRBV7-2 with TRBJ1-2; maybe TRBD1 (5 bases). The V and J ends lost 5 bases and 2 bases respectively, with 15 bases between them. CDR1 is SGHTA and CDR2 is FQGNSA in the germline V gene. The CDR3 loop spans 15 amino acids. Looking up the rest from reference TRBV7-2 and TRBJ1-2 gives the full variable domain: GAGVSQSPSNKVTEKGKDVELRCDPISGHTALYWYRQSLGQGLEFLIYFQGNSAPDKSGLPSDRFSAERTGGSVSTLTIQRTQQEDSAVYLCASSPRSPGNYGYTFGSGTRLTVV.

V and J are TRBV19 and TRBJ1-2, with D maybe TRBD1 (5 bases). V lost 5 bases to trimming and J lost 8 bases, with 18 bases between them. Looked up from germline, CDR1 is LNHDA and CDR2 is SQIVND (reference sequence). The CDR3 spans 14 residues. This CDR3 is CASSYSGTQRGYTF. The CDR3, as DNA: TGTGCCAGTAGTTACTCCGGGACTCAAAGGGGCTACACCTTC. The full variable domain, completed using reference TRBV19 and TRBJ1-2, is DGGITQSPKYLFRKEGQNVTLSCEQNLNHDAMYWYRQDPGQGLRLIYYSQIVNDFQKGDIAEGYSVSREKKESFPLTVTSAQKNPTAFYLCASSYSGTQRGYTFGSGTRLTVV.